Listed below are T cell receptor beta chains from one sample, sequenced in a study of graft-versus-host responses after intestinal transplantation. Clones were sequenced by immunoSEQ multiplex PCR, and TCRdb holds only the in-frame ones, with some missing. This table has fewer than 15,000 clones, 25% to 40% appearing once. The sequencing here drew on alloreactive CD8+ T cells from a mixed lymphocyte reaction culture, taken before intestinal transplant. Source of these receptors: a human patient who received an intestinal transplant. CDR3s include the opening cysteine and the closing phenylalanine or tryptophan. D genes are given only for firm matches. Only some rows state a clone size, as once, few, many or a class for expanded clones.

abundance	v_gene	j_gene	d_gene	CDR3nt	CDR3aa
medium-sized	TRBV4-3	TRBJ2-1	TRBD1	TGCGCCAGCAGTCCCGACAGGGACCCCTACAATGAGCAGTTCTTC	CASSPDRDPYNEQFF
few	TRBV7-9	TRBJ1-1	NA	TGTGCCAGCAGCTTCTACACTGAAGCTTTCTTT	CASSFYTEAFF
NA	TRBV9	TRBJ2-1	TRBD2	TGTGCCAGCAGCGCCTCCCTAGCGGGGGGGGGAAATGAGCAGTTCTTC	CASSASLAGGGNEQFF
few	TRBV4-3	TRBJ2-2	TRBD1	TGCGCCAGCAGCCTAGGGACAGGGGCCATGAACACCGGGGAGCTGTTTTTT	CASSLGTGAMNTGELFF
NA	TRBV30	TRBJ2-7	NA	TGTGCCTGGAGTGTTCCGGGGGAGCAGTACTTC	CAWSVPGEQYF
NA	TRBV7-9	TRBJ1-1	NA	TGTGCCAGCAACGATGGGAGGGGAACTGAAGCTTTCTTT	CASNDGRGTEAFF
medium-sized	TRBV13	TRBJ1-1	NA	TGTGCCAGCAGCGCGACAGAGCTGAACACTGAAGCTTTCTTT	CASSATELNTEAFF
few	TRBV2	TRBJ2-6	NA	TGTGCCATGCAGGATCGGGGCTCTGGGGCCAACGTCCTGACTTTC	CAMQDRGSGANVLTF
NA	TRBV2	TRBJ1-2	NA	TGTGCCAGCGGGGGGGGTGTATTTGGCTACACCTTC	CASGGGVFGYTF
few	TRBV6-6	TRBJ1-1	TRBD1	TGTGCCAGCATCCAAAGGGACAGGGGCGGCACTGAAGCTTTCTTT	CASIQRDRGGTEAFF
NA	TRBV7-8	TRBJ1-2	TRBD1	TGTGCCAGCAGCTCGACAGGGGACCGCTATGGCTACACCTTC	CASSSTGDRYGYTF
few	TRBV7-6	TRBJ1-1	NA	TGTGCCAGCAGCTCAGTCCTCGGGGAGAATACTGAAGCTTTCTTT	CASSSVLGENTEAFF
NA	TRBV4-1	TRBJ1-1	TRBD1	TGCGCCAGCAGCCCCGGGGTAGGAACAGGGGGCGAAGAAGCTTTCTTT	CASSPGVGTGGEEAFF